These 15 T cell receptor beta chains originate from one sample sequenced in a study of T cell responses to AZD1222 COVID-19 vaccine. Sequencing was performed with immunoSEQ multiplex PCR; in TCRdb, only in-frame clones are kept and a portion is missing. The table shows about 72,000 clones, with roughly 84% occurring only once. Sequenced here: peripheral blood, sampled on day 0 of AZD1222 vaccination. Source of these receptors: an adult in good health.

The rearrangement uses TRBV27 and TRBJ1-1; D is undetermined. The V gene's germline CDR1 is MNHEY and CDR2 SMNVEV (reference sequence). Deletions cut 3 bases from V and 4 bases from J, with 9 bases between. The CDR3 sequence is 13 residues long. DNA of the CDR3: TGTGCCAGCAGTTTGTATCACGCCACTGAAGCTTTCTTT. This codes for CASSLYHATEAFF.

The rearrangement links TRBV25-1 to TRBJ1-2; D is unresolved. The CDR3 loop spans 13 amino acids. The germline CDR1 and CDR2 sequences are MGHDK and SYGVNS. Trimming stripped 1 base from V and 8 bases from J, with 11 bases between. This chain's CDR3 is CASSEWGQLGYTF. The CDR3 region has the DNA TGTGCCAGCAGTGAATGGGGTCAGTTGGGCTACACCTTC.

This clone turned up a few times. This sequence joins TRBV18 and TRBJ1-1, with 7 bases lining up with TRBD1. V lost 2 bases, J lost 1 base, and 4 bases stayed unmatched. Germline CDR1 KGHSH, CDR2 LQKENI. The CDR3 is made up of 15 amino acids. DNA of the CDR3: TGTGCCAGCTCACCAAGGACAGGCACGAACACTGAAGCTTTCTTT. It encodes CASSPRTGTNTEAFF.

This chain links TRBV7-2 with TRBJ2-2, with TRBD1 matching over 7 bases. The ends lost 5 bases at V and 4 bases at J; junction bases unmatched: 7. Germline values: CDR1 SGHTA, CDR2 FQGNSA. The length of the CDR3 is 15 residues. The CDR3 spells CASSQGQWGTGELFF. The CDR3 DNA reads TGTGCCAGCAGCCAGGGACAGTGGGGCACCGGGGAGCTGTTTTTT.

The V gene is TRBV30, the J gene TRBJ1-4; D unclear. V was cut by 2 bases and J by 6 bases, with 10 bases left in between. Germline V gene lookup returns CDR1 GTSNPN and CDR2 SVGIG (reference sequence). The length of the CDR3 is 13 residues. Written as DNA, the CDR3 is TGTGCCTGGAGTCCTAGCGAAGATGAAAAACTGTTTTTT. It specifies CAWSPSEDEKLFF.

The CDR3 DNA reads as TGCGCCAGCAGCCAGGAACAGGAGAACACTGAAGCTTTCTTT. The encoded protein is CASSQEQENTEAFF. The chain has TRBV4-3 and TRBJ1-1; D is perhaps TRBD1 (5 bases). The CDR3 sequence is 14 residues long. The germline V gene has CDR1 LGHNA and CDR2 YSLEER. Between the trimmed V and J ends, which lost 3 bases and 1 base, there was a span of 9 bases.

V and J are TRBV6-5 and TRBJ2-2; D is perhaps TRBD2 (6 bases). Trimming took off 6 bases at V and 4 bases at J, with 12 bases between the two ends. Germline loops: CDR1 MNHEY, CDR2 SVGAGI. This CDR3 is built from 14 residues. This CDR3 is CASRPLGGTGELFF. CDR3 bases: TGTGCCAGCAGGCCCTTGGGGGGCACCGGGGAGCTGTTTTTT.

CDR3 sequence (DNA): TGTGCCAGCAGCTTCCGGGATCAGCCCCAGCATTTT. Its protein is CASSFRDQPQHF. The chain couples TRBV5-8 to TRBJ1-5; D is unclear. Germline values: CDR1 SGHTS, CDR2 YDEGEE. The CDR3 extends over 12 amino acids. Trimming stripped 2 bases from V and 5 bases from J, with 5 bases between.

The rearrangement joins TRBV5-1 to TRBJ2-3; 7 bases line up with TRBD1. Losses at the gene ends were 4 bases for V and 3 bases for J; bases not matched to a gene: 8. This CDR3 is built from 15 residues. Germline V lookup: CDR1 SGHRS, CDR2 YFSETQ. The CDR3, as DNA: TGCGCCAGCAGCCCGATCCGGACAGGTACAGATACGCAGTATTTT. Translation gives CASSPIRTGTDTQYF.

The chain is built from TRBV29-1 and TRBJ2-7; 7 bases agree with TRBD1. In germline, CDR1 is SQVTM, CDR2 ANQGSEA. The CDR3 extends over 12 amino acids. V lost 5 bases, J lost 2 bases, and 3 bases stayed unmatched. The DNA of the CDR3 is TGCAGCGTTCTGGGACAGACCTACGAGCAGTACTTC. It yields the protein CSVLGQTYEQYF.

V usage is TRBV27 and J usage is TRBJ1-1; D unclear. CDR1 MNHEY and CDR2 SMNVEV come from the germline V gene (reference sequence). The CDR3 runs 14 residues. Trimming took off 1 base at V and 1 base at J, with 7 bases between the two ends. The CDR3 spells CASSLYPGNTEAFF. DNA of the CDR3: TGTGCCAGCAGTTTATATCCGGGGAACACTGAAGCTTTCTTT.

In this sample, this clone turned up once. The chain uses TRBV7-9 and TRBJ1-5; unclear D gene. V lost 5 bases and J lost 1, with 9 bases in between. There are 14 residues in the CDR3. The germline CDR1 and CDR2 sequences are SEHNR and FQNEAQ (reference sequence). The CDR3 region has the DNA TGTGCCAGCAGCATGGACGTAAGCAATCAGCCCCAGCATTTT. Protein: CASSMDVSNQPQHF. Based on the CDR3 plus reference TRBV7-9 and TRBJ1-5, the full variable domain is DTGVSQNPRHKITKRGQNVTFRCDPISEHNRLYWYRQTLGQGPEFLTYFQNEAQLEKSRLLSDRFSAERPKGSFSTLEIQRTEQGDSAMYLCASSMDVSNQPQHFGDGTRLSIL.

The CDR3: CASSTPFRTENTGELFF. DNA for the CDR3: TGTGCCAGCAGCACCCCCTTCCGGACAGAGAACACCGGGGAGCTGTTTTTT. The chain combines TRBV7-9 with TRBJ2-2; D is perhaps TRBD1 (6 bases). The germline V gene encodes CDR1 SEHNR and CDR2 FQNEAQ (reference sequence). The V and J ends lost 5 bases and 1 base respectively, with 17 bases between them. This CDR3 has 17 residues.

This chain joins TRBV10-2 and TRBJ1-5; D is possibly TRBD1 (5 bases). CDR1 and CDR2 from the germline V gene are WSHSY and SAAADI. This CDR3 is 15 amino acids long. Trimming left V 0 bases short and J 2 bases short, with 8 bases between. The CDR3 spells CASSESGHRNQPQHF. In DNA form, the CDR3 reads TGCGCCAGCAGTGAGTCCGGACATCGCAATCAGCCCCAGCATTTT.

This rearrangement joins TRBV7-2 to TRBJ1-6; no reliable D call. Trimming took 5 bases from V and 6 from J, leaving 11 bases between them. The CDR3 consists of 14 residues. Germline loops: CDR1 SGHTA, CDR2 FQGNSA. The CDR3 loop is CASSLVLGNSPLHF. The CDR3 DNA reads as TGTGCCAGCAGCCTGGTTTTAGGTAATTCACCCCTCCACTTT.